This T cell receptor beta chain appears in the sequencing data of a study of shared clonotypes between healthy human individuals. Regarding the study as a whole: Sampling covered blood only; tissue repertoires likely differ. Larger richness was generally estimated for naive than memory subsets.

TCRdb keeps only in-frame clones here, not all; method: immunoSEQ multiplex PCR. The data contain over 950,000 clones, around three quarters of them singletons. As regards this clone: The antigen remains undetermined.

The CDR3 is 17 residues long. Germline V CDR1 and CDR2: SGHAT, FQNNGV. Unmatched junction bases numbered 12, after V lost 0 bases and J lost 7 bases. The chain joins TRBV11-2 to TRBJ2-1; TRBD2 aligns across 7 bases. The sample was memory CD4+ T cells from PBMCs. Indicated subset: CD45RA-negative fraction. The sequence derives from a man younger than 35 in good health. Some clones in this sample may be carry-over from other donors' samples. CDR3 sequence reads: CASSLDLAASQQNEQFF. DNA of the CDR3: TGTGCCAGCAGCTTAGATCTAGCGGCCTCCCAACAAAATGAGCAGTTCTTC. The whole variable domain, remainder taken from reference TRBV11-2 and TRBJ2-1, is EAGVAQSPRYKIIEKRQSVAFWCNPISGHATLYWYQQILGQGPKLLIQFQNNGVVDDSQLPKDRFSAERLKGVDSTLKIQPAKLEDSAVYLCASSLDLAASQQNEQFFGPGTRLTVL.